This TCR beta chain emerged from a study of shared T cell receptors in the human thymus. The repertoire was sequenced with immunoSEQ multiplex PCR; TCRdb's copy has only in-frame clones and lacks some. The repertoire holds approximately 660,000 clones, with 88% as singletons. CDR1 SEHNR and CDR2 FQNEAQ come from the germline V gene (reference sequence). V was clipped by 3 bases and J by 3 bases, with 9 bases between them. The CDR3 contains 13 residues. These data were also reused for a study on human thymus T cells.

This sequence joins TRBV7-9 and TRBJ2-7; D is undetermined. What was sequenced was thymocytes. The sequence derives from a boy under two years old with a congenital heart defect. CDR3 protein: CASSLRQNYEQYF. The CDR3 DNA sequence: TGTGCCAGCAGCTTGAGACAAAACTACGAGCAGTACTTC.